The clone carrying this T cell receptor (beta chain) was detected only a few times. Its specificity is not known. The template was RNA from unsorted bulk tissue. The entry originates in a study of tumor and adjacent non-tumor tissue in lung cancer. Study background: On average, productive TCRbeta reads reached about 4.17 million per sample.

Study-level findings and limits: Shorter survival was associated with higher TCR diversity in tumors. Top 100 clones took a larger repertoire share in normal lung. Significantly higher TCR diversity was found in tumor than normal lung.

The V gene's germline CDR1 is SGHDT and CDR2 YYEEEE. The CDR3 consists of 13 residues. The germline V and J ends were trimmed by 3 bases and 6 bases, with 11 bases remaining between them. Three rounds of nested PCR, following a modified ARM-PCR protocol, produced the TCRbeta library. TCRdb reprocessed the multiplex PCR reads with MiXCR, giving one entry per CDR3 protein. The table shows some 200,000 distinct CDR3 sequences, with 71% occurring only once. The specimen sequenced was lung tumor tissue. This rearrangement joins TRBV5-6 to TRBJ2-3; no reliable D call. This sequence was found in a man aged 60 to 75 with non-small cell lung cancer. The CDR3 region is CASSSRTGDTQYF. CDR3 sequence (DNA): TGTGCCAGCAGCTCTCGTACGGGTGATACGCAGTATTTT.